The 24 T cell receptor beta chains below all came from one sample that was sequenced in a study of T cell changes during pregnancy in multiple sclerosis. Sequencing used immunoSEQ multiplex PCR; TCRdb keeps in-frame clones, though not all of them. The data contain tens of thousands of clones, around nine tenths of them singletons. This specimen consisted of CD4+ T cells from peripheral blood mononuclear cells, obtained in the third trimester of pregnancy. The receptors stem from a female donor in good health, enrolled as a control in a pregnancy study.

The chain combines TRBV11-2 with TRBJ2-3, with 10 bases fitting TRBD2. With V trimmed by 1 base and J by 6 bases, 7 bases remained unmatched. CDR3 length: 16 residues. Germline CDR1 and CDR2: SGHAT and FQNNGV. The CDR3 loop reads CASSLVSSGGKDTQYF. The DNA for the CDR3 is TGTGCCAGCAGCTTAGTCAGTAGCGGGGGGAAGGATACGCAGTATTTT.

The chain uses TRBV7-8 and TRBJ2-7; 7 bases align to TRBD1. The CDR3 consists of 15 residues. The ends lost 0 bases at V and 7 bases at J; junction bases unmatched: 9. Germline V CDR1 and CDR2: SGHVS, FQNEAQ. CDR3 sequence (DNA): TGTGCCAGCAGCTTAGCCTCAGACAGGGTGTGGGAGCAGTACTTC. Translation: CASSLASDRVWEQYF.

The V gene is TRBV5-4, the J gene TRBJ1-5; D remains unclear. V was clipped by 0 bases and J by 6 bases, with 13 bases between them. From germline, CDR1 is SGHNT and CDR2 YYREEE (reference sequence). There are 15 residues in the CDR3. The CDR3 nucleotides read TGTGCCAGCAGCTTGGGGGCCGACCCGTCTCAGCCCCAGCATTTT. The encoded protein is CASSLGADPSQPQHF.

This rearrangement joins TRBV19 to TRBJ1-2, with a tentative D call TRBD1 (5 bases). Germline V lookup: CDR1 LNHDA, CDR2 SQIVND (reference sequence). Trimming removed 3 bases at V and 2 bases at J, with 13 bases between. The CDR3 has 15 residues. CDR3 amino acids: CASSIESGENYGYTF. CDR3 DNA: TGTGCCAGTAGTATCGAATCGGGGGAGAACTATGGCTACACCTTC.

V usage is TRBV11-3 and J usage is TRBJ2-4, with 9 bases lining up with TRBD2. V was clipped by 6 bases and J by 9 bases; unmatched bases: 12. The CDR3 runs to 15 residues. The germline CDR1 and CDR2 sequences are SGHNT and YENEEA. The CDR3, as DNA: TGTGCCAGCAGTTATAGCGGGGGCGCCGGGCGCATTCAGTACTTC. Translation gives CASSYSGGAGRIQYF.

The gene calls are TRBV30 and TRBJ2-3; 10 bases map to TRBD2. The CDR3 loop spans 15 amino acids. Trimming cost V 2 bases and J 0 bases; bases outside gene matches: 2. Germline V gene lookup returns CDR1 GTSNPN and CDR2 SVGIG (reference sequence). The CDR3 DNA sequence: TGTGCCTGGAGTAAGCGGGGGGGTAGCACAGATACGCAGTATTTT. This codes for CAWSKRGGSTDTQYF.

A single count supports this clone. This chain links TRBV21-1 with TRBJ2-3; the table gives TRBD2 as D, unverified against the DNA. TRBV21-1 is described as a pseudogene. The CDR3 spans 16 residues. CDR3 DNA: TGTGCCAGCAGGGTAAACCAGCGGGGGGCCCCCGGGACGCAGTATTTT. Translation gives CASRVNQRGAPGTQYF.

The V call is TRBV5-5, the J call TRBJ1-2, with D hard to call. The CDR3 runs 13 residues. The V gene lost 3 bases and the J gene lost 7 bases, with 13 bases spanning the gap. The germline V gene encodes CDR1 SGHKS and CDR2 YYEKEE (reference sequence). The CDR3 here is CASSWSSETGYTF. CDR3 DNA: TGTGCCAGCAGCTGGAGTTCTGAGACTGGCTACACCTTC.

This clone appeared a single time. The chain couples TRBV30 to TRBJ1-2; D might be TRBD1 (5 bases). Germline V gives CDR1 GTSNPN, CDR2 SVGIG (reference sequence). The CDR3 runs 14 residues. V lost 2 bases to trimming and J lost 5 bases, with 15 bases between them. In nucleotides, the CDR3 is TGTGCCTGGAGTCGGGAGGGGCGATGGTATGGCTACACCTTC. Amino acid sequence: CAWSREGRWYGYTF.

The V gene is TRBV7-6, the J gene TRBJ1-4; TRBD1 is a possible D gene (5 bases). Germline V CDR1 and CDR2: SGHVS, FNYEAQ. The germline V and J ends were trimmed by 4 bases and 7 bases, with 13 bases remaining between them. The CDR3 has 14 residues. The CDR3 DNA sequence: TGTGCCAGCAGCTACCAGGGAATCGGTGAAAAACTGTTTTTT. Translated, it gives CASSYQGIGEKLFF.

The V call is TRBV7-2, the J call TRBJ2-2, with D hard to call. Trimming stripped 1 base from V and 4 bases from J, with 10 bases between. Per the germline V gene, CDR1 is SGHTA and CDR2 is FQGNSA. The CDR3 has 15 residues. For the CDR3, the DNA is TGTGCCAGCAGCTTAGGACTGGGTAGCACCGGGGAGCTGTTTTTT. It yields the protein CASSLGLGSTGELFF.

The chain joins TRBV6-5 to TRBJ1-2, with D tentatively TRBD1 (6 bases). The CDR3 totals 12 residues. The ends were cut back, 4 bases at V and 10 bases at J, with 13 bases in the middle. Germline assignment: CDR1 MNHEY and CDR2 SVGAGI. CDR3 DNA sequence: TGTGCCAGCAGTTCCGCAACAGGGCACTACACCTTC. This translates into CASSSATGHYTF.

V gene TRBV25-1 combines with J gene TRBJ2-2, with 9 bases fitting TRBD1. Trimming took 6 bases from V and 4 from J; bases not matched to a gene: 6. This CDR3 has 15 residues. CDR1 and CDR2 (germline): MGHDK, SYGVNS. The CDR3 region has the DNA TGTGCCAGCAGCACAGGGGGCAGTGGCACCGGGGAGCTGTTTTTT. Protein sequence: CASSTGGSGTGELFF.

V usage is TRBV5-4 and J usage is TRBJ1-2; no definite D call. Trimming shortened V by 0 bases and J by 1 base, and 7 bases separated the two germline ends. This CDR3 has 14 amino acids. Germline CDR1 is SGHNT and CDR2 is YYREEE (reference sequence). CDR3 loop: CASSLGLDNYGYTF. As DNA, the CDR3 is TGTGCCAGCAGCTTGGGACTGGATAACTATGGCTACACCTTC.

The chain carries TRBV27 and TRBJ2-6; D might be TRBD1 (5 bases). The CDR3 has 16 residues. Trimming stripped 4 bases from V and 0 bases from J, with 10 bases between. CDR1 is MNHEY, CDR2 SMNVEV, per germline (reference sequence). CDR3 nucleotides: TGTGCCAGCAGTTCTTACACAGGCTCTGGGGCCAACGTCCTGACTTTC. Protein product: CASSSYTGSGANVLTF. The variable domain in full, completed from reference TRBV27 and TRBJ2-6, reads EAQVTQNPRYLITVTGKKLTVTCSQNMNHEYMSWYRQDPGLGLRQIYYSMNVEVTDKGDVPEGYKVSRKEKRNFPLILESPSPNQTSLYFCASSSYTGSGANVLTFGAGSRLTVL.

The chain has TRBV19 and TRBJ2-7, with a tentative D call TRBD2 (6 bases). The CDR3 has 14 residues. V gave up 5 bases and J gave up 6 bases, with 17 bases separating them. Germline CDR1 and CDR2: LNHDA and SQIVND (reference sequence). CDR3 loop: CASSLPPPGSEQYF. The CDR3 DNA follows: TGTGCCAGTAGTTTACCCCCACCCGGGAGCGAGCAGTACTTC.

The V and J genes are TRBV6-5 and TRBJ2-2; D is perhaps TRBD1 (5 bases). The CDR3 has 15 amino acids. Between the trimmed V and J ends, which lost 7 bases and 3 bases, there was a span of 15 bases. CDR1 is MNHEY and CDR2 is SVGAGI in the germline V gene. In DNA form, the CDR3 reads TGTGCCAGCAACCCCATGGCCAGGGACACCGGGGAGCTGTTTTTT. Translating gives CASNPMARDTGELFF.

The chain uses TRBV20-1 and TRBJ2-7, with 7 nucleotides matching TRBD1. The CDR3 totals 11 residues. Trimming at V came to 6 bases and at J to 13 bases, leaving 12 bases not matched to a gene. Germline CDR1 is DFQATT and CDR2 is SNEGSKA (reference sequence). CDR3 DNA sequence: TGCAGTGCACGCGACAGCCCAGGGGGTTACTTC. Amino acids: CSARDSPGGYF.

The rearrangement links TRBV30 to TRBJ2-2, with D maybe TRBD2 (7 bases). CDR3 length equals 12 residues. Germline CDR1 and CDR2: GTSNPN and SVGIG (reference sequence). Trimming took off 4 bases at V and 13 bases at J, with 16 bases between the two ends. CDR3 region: CAWTVRGGRLFF. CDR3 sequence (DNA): TGTGCCTGGACGGTGAGGGGGGGACGGCTGTTTTTT. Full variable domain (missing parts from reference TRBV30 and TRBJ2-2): SQTIHQWPATLVQPVGSPLSLECTVEGTSNPNLYWYRQAAGRGLQLLFYSVGIGQISSEVPQNLSASRPQDRQFILSSKKLLLSDSGFYLCAWTVRGGRLFFGEGSRLTVL.

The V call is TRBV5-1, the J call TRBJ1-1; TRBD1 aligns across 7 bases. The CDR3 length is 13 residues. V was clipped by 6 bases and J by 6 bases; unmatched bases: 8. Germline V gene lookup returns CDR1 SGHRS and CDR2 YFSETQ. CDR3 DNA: TGCGCCAGCACCGAAGGGACAGTCGCTGAAGCTTTCTTT. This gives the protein CASTEGTVAEAFF.

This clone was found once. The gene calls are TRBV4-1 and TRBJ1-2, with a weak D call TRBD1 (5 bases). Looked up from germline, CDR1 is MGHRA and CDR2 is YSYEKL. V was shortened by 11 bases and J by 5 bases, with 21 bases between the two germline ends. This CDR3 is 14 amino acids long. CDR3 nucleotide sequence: TGCGCCGGGCAATGTGTAGACAGCCTTTATGGCTACACCTTC. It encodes CAGQCVDSLYGYTF.

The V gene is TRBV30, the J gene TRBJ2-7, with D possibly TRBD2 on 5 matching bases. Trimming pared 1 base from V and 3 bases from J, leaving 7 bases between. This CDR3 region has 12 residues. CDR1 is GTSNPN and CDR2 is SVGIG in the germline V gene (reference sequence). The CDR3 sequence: CAWSESGYEQYF. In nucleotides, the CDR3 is TGTGCCTGGAGTGAAAGCGGCTACGAGCAGTACTTC.

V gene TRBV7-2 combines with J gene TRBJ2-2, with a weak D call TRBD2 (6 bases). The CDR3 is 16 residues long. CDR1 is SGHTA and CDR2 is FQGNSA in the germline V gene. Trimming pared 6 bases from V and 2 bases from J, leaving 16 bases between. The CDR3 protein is CASRGDSGINTGELFF. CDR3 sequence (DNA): TGTGCCAGCAGGGGGGACTCGGGGATTAACACCGGGGAGCTGTTTTTT.

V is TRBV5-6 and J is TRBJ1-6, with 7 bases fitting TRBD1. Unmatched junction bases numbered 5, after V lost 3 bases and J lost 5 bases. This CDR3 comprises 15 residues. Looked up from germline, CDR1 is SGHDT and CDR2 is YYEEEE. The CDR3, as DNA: TGTGCCAGCAGCTGGGGCGACAGGGATAATTCACCCCTCCACTTT. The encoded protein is CASSWGDRDNSPLHF.